The 13 T cell receptor beta chains given below trace back to one sample, sequenced in a study of T cell responses to AZD1222 COVID-19 vaccine. TCRdb keeps only in-frame clones here, not all; method: immunoSEQ multiplex PCR. The top ten clones hold under 4.5% of a sample with about 150,000 clones, 90% to 95% of them seen once. Sequences were derived from peripheral blood, sampled on day 0 of AZD1222 vaccination. The origin of the receptors is an adult in good health.

This chain links TRBV6-6 with TRBJ2-7; 8 bases agree with TRBD2. The CDR3 runs to 12 residues. The germline gives CDR1 MNHNY, CDR2 SVGAGI (reference sequence). The CDR3 protein is CSGGEGPYEQYF. The CDR3 bases are TGTTCGGGGGGGGAGGGCCCCTACGAGCAGTACTTC.

This chain joins TRBV11-2 and TRBJ2-3; 10 bases are shared with TRBD2. Looked up from germline, CDR1 is SGHAT and CDR2 is FQNNGV. With V trimmed by 2 bases and J by 3 bases, 5 bases remained unmatched. The CDR3 has 16 amino acids. The CDR3: CASSLLSGRATDTQYF. DNA for the CDR3: TGTGCCAGCAGCTTACTGAGCGGGAGGGCGACAGATACGCAGTATTTT. The full variable domain, rest sourced from reference TRBV11-2 and TRBJ2-3, is EAGVAQSPRYKIIEKRQSVAFWCNPISGHATLYWYQQILGQGPKLLIQFQNNGVVDDSQLPKDRFSAERLKGVDSTLKIQPAKLEDSAVYLCASSLLSGRATDTQYFGPGTRLTVL.

J is TRBJ2-1 and V is TRBV9, with 9 bases matching TRBD2. This CDR3 region has 16 residues. CDR1 is SGDLS and CDR2 is YYNGEE in the germline V gene. J gave up 2 bases and V 4 bases, and 7 bases lay outside the gene matches. In nucleotides, the CDR3 is TGTGCCAGCAGCCCTAGCGGGGCATCACCCTACAATGAGCAGTTCTTC. Translation: CASSPSGASPYNEQFF.

The rearrangement uses TRBV5-1 and TRBJ1-1; TRBD1 aligns across 7 bases. Germline V gene data show CDR1 as SGHRS and CDR2 as YFSETQ. The CDR3 covers 15 residues. V gave up 6 bases and J gave up 4 bases; unmatched junction bases: 12. The DNA of the CDR3 is TGCGCCAGCACTACAGGGGACGGGTGGGTCACTGAAGCTTTCTTT. Translating it yields CASTTGDGWVTEAFF.

This clone appeared once. V is TRBV28 and J is TRBJ2-7; 7 bases are shared with TRBD1. The V gene end was trimmed by 3 bases and the J gene end by 2 bases; junction bases not matched to a gene: 7. Germline assignment: CDR1 MDHEN and CDR2 SYDVKM. This CDR3 has 15 amino acids. The CDR3: CASSLGTDAAYEQYF. CDR3 in DNA: TGTGCCAGCAGTTTGGGGACAGACGCAGCCTACGAGCAGTACTTC.

The DNA for the CDR3 is TGTGCCAGTAAACAGGCACCGAACACCGGGGAGCTGTTTTTT. This sequence encodes CASKQAPNTGELFF. The J gene is TRBJ2-2, the V gene TRBV19, with D tentatively TRBD1 (5 bases). Germline values: CDR1 LNHDA, CDR2 SQIVND (reference sequence). The CDR3 has 14 amino acids. Trimming stripped 7 bases from V and 0 bases from J, with 9 bases between.

The rearrangement links TRBV4-3 to TRBJ1-2; D is unresolved. The CDR3 has 13 amino acids. Germline V gene data show CDR1 as LGHNA and CDR2 as YSLEER. Trimming removed 2 bases from V and 0 bases from J, with 4 bases in between. The CDR3 is CASSQSANYGYTF. DNA for the CDR3: TGCGCCAGCAGCCAATCGGCTAACTATGGCTACACCTTC.

The chain employs TRBV9 and TRBJ2-7; TRBD2 aligns across 15 bases. This CDR3 has 17 residues. Losses at the gene ends were 4 bases for V and 0 bases for J; bases not matched to a gene: 5. Germline-derived CDR1 and CDR2 are SGDLS and YYNGEE. The CDR3 nucleotides are TGTGCCAGCAGCCCGGGACTAGCGGGAGGCTACTCCTACGAGCAGTACTTC. Translation: CASSPGLAGGYSYEQYF.

The chain links TRBV10-3 to TRBJ1-4; D not certain. Germline loops: CDR1 ENHRY, CDR2 SYGVKD. The CDR3 consists of 14 residues. Trimming shortened V by 9 bases and J by 6 bases, and 17 bases separated the two germline ends. The CDR3 DNA sequence: TGTGCCATAGCGGAGGACCAGGCTGATGAAAAACTGTTTTTT. The encoded protein is CAIAEDQADEKLFF.

The chain uses TRBV4-1 and TRBJ2-1, with D perhaps TRBD2 (5 bases). Trimming removed 4 bases at V and 11 bases at J, with 15 bases between. The CDR3 sequence is 13 residues long. The germline V gene encodes CDR1 MGHRA and CDR2 YSYEKL. The CDR3: CASSPGDLGKQFF. CDR3 DNA: TGCGCCAGCAGCCCCGGGGATCTGGGCAAGCAGTTCTTC.

The chain uses TRBV5-1 and TRBJ2-7; D ambiguous. Germline V gene sequence: CDR1 SGHRS, CDR2 YFSETQ. The CDR3 contains 15 residues. V was cut by 9 bases and J by 3 bases, with 22 bases left in between. The CDR3 sequence: CATSPLLGGIYEQYF. As DNA, the CDR3 is TGCGCCACCTCTCCCTTATTGGGCGGCATCTACGAGCAGTACTTC.

The V gene is TRBV11-2, the J gene TRBJ2-7, with 8 positions matching TRBD2. Germline CDR1 reads SGHAT; CDR2 reads FQNNGV. The trim removed 5 bases at V and 5 bases at J, leaving 11 bases unmatched. The CDR3 is made up of 15 amino acids. CDR3 bases: TGTGCCAGCAGCACAGGGTTGACTAGCGCGCACGAGCAGTACTTC. This encodes CASSTGLTSAHEQYF.

The CDR3, as DNA: TGTGCCAGTAGTTCCCGAGGGCGAGGGGCGATTGGCAATCAGCCCCAGCATTTT. Amino acid sequence: CASSSRGRGAIGNQPQHF. The rearrangement links TRBV19 to TRBJ1-5; D is perhaps TRBD1 (5 bases). Per the germline V gene, CDR1 is LNHDA and CDR2 is SQIVND (reference sequence). V gave up 5 bases and J gave up 2 bases, with 22 bases separating them. The CDR3 totals 18 residues.